This is a list of T cell receptor beta chains from one sample in a study of monozygotic twins with inflammatory bowel disease. TCRdb reanalyzed the 5' RACE reads, giving one entry per CDR3 protein sequence and no DNA. The sample holds some 450,000 distinct CDR3 sequences. Sequences were obtained from blood. All receptors come from a human donor with ulcerative colitis or Crohn's disease, or a healthy co-twin of an affected twin (not recorded which). Each CDR3 is given with its conserved first and last residue.

>TRBV20-1|TRBJ2-1
CSARERKSGLAVNEQFF
>TRBV18|TRBJ2-4
CASSPPEIDIQYF
>TRBV2|TRBJ2-2
CASRRSTWAELFF
>TRBV20-1|TRBJ2-3
CSAPGTAFGADTQYF
>TRBV27|TRBJ1-5
CASSLAGINQPEHF
>TRBV9|TRBJ1-1
CASSPPRGVTEAFF
>TRBV10-3|TRBJ2-1
CAISESVTGGSYNEQFF
>TRBV6-1|TRBJ2-7
CASSVGGVPYEQYF
>TRBV18|TRBJ2-1
CASSPVIGIGRDEQFF
>TRBV24-1|TRBJ2-2
CATSDIGWELFF
>TRBV19|TRBJ2-1
CASSLGTNNEQFF
>TRBV6-6|TRBJ2-1
CASMYTGVRGEQFF
>TRBV28|TRBJ2-3
CASTREGTQYF
>TRBV5-1|TRBJ2-7
CASSELLQGGEAYEQYF
>TRBV5-1|TRBJ1-1
CASSPLLTRGDTEAFF
>TRBV5-1|TRBJ1-1
CASSWWGTNTEAFF
>TRBV4-2|TRBJ1-2
CASSQDRGHSNYGYTF
>TRBV7-9|TRBJ1-4
CASSLASLQGELFF
>TRBV5-6|TRBJ1-2
CASSSGQGRGYTF
>TRBV19|TRBJ1-5
CASSESPGGNQPQHF
>TRBV7-9|TRBJ2-1
CASSLERLINEQFF
>TRBV5-4|TRBJ2-2
CASSSGLAGGLGTGELFF
>TRBV2|TRBJ2-7
CASSARDRDGNEQYF
>TRBV6-6|TRBJ2-5
CASSYSKGSETQYF
>TRBV20-1|TRBJ2-2
CSARPTGVTGELFF
>TRBV7-2|TRBJ2-1
CASSLAGAMSYNEQFF
>TRBV11-3|TRBJ2-1
CASSFVGDEQFF
>TRBV20-1|TRBJ1-5
CSARSRGGYSNQPQHF
>TRBV5-1|TRBJ2-2
CASGKEVAETGELFF
>TRBV18|TRBJ2-7
CASSSGQGAFYEQYF
>TRBV11-2|TRBJ2-5
CASSWGQDLQTQYF
>TRBV19|TRBJ2-1
CASSIEPILAGRQYEQFF
>TRBV9|TRBJ2-3
CASSAWGDTQYF
>TRBV18|TRBJ2-7
CASSPGTGSYEQYF
>TRBV27|TRBJ2-3
CASSYDWGTDTQYF
>TRBV5-4|TRBJ2-2
CASSFSGGALTGELFF
>TRBV27|TRBJ1-2
CASRSLGESDYGYTF
>TRBV7-2|TRBJ1-1
CASSLWGGGTEAFF
>TRBV9|TRBJ2-5
CASSAKGDFRETQYF
>TRBV5-4|TRBJ1-2
CASSFTGDGYTF
>TRBV27|TRBJ2-2
CASSPSGSYRLTGELFF
>TRBV20-1|TRBJ2-3
CSARMGGGDTQYF
>TRBV30|TRBJ2-1
CAQRLAGVDEQFF
>TRBV3-1|TRBJ1-5
CASSQGYNGGQPQHF
>TRBV11-2|TRBJ2-7
CASSSGVGSGRTSYEQYF
>TRBV7-2|TRBJ1-2
CASMTGVYYGYTF
>TRBV27|TRBJ2-5
CASSLPNLETQYF
>TRBV18|TRBJ1-5
CASSPGTGDVAQHF
>TRBV5-1|TRBJ1-4
CASSLAGRGNEKLFF
>TRBV20-1|TRBJ2-3
CSAGVLVAVTDTQYF
>TRBV4-3|TRBJ2-6
CASSQSAGWDGANVLTF
>TRBV10-3|TRBJ2-2
CAISEVGGLNTGELFF
>TRBV12-3/TRBV12-4|TRBJ2-7
CASSLAGRLSYEQYF
>TRBV3-1|TRBJ2-4
CASSGTVFENIQYF
>TRBV9|TRBJ2-3
CASSVTPGGADTQYF
>TRBV4-3|TRBJ1-5
CASSQDLSGGHNQPQHF
>TRBV6-1|TRBJ1-1
CASSDVQMNTEAFF
>TRBV7-2|TRBJ2-7
CASSLEGTALYEQYF
>TRBV7-2|TRBJ1-2
CASSEPGQNYGYTF
>TRBV29-1|TRBJ2-1
CSGKGQGRNWGFNEQFF